A single sample gave rise to the 6 T cell receptor beta chains below, sequenced in a study of cytomegalovirus exposure and HLA in healthy donors. Vbeta (60) and Jbeta (13) primers were used in the PCR. Some clones are missing from TCRdb's copy, which holds only in-frame ones; the method was immunoSEQ multiplex PCR. Counted here are roughly 120,000 clones, roughly 9% occurring once; the ten biggest clones make up 3%. Sequences were obtained from PBMCs. The origin of the receptors is a man aged 25-45 years in good health and CMV-seronegative.

The chain has TRBV19 and TRBJ2-7, with 12 bases aligning to TRBD1. Germline-derived CDR1 and CDR2 are LNHDA and SQIVND (reference sequence). With 3 bases clipped from V and 7 bases from J, the junction kept 7 bases outside the gene matches. This CDR3 comprises 15 residues. The CDR3 DNA sequence: TGTGCCAGTAGTATGGGGGGACAGGGGGCGGAAGAGCAGTACTTC. Translating it yields CASSMGGQGAEEQYF.

The V gene is TRBV5-6, the J gene TRBJ1-2; weak D call: TRBD1 (6 bases). Germline V gene lookup returns CDR1 SGHDT and CDR2 YYEEEE. This CDR3 is built from 15 residues. V was trimmed by 6 bases and J by 2 bases, leaving 17 bases between them. The CDR3 nucleotides are TGTGCCAGCACGAACCGGGACAAGATAAACTATGGCTACACCTTC. Translating gives CASTNRDKINYGYTF.

This CDR3 reads CASRDSERNTEAFF. The CDR3 DNA is TGTGCCAGTAGGGACTCAGAAAGGAACACTGAAGCTTTCTTT. V usage is TRBV19 and J usage is TRBJ1-1, with D unresolved. This CDR3 is built from 14 residues. V dropped 6 bases and J dropped 1 base, with 12 bases sitting between them. CDR1 and CDR2 (germline): LNHDA, SQIVND (reference sequence).

This clone was picked up a small number of times. The chain couples TRBV10-3 to TRBJ2-7; tentatively, D is TRBD2 (5 bases). The germline V and J ends were trimmed by 0 bases and 1 base, with 10 bases remaining between them. CDR3 length: 15 residues. Germline V gene sequence: CDR1 ENHRY, CDR2 SYGVKD. The CDR3 sequence is CAISESIAYSYEQYF. CDR3 nucleotide sequence: TGTGCCATCAGTGAGTCAATAGCGTATTCCTACGAGCAGTACTTC.

This clone turned up a few times. The genes are TRBV15 and TRBJ2-7; a possible D gene is TRBD2 (6 bases). CDR1 is LNHNV, CDR2 YYDKDF, per germline (reference sequence). The V and J ends lost 4 bases and 0 bases respectively, with 13 bases between them. The CDR3 has 15 residues. The CDR3 is CATSTFDGSSYEQYF. CDR3 coding DNA: TGTGCCACCAGCACGTTTGACGGGAGCTCCTACGAGCAGTACTTC.

This clone was detected a few times. This chain joins TRBV6-1 and TRBJ2-2; 8 bases map to TRBD1. Germline CDR1 reads MNHNS; CDR2 reads SASEGT. The J segment lost 4 bases and the V segment lost 6 bases, leaving 7 bases of the junction unmatched. The CDR3 covers 15 residues. CDR3: CASRGQGIGTGELFF. CDR3 DNA: TGTGCCAGCAGAGGACAGGGAATTGGCACCGGGGAGCTGTTTTTT.